Each of the 6 T cell receptor beta chains below was sequenced from the same sample in a study of T cell responses to AZD1222 COVID-19 vaccine. Clones were read by immunoSEQ multiplex PCR, and TCRdb kept only the in-frame ones, dropping some. The sample holds 150,000 to 200,000 clones, 90% to 95% seen once. Sequenced material: peripheral blood, taken on day 0 of AZD1222 vaccination. These receptors came from an adult in good health.

The V gene is TRBV9, the J gene TRBJ2-3; perhaps TRBD2 as D (5 bases). The length of the CDR3 is 14 residues. CDR1 is SGDLS, CDR2 YYNGEE, per germline. V lost 4 bases and J 0 bases, leaving 9 bases between the germline ends. The CDR3 coding sequence is TGTGCCAGCAGCCCCCGGACTAGCACAGATACGCAGTATTTT. Translation: CASSPRTSTDTQYF.

The gene calls are TRBV7-2 and TRBJ2-3, with TRBD1 identical over 7 bases. Germline CDR1 SGHTA, CDR2 FQGNSA. Germline trimming cut 5 bases from V and 2 bases from J; bases unmatched to any gene: 16. The CDR3 length is 18 residues. CDR3 nucleotides: TGTGCCAGCAGCCCCAGGGGGAAGTCTATTACTCACACAGATACGCAGTATTTT. Encoded protein: CASSPRGKSITHTDTQYF.

The rearrangement uses TRBV28 and TRBJ1-2; D gene ambiguous. Trimming took 3 bases from V and 3 from J, leaving 14 bases between them. This CDR3 is 15 amino acids long. Germline V gene lookup returns CDR1 MDHEN and CDR2 SYDVKM. The CDR3 sequence is CASSLFTGWDYGYTF. CDR3 nucleotides: TGTGCCAGCAGTTTGTTCACCGGATGGGACTATGGCTACACCTTC.

The rearrangement joins TRBV30 to TRBJ1-1, with D unresolved. The germline V and J ends were trimmed by 4 bases and 0 bases, with 9 bases remaining between them. The CDR3 consists of 13 residues. Germline lookup yields CDR1 GTSNPN and CDR2 SVGIG (reference sequence). The CDR3 here is CAWTRKMNTEAFF. The CDR3 bases are TGTGCCTGGACCCGGAAAATGAACACTGAAGCTTTCTTT.

The chain joins TRBV5-1 to TRBJ2-1; 8 bases map to TRBD2. Germline CDR1 SGHRS, CDR2 YFSETQ. This CDR3 comprises 14 residues. V gave up 4 bases and J gave up 6 bases; unmatched junction bases: 6. As DNA, the CDR3 is TGCGCCAGCAGCCCTAGCGGGCGTCCCAATGAGCAGTTCTTC. Translating it yields CASSPSGRPNEQFF.

V and J are TRBV28 and TRBJ1-2; weak D call: TRBD1 (6 bases). The V and J ends lost 4 bases and 7 bases respectively, with 16 bases between them. The CDR3 is made up of 14 amino acids. The germline gives CDR1 MDHEN, CDR2 SYDVKM. The CDR3 DNA sequence: TGTGCCAGCAGTTCCAACAGGGTGGATCGTGGCTACACCTTC. Protein: CASSSNRVDRGYTF.